This TCR beta chain was sequenced during a study of blood T cells in healthy people across ages. Combining a sample-barcoded 5' primer with a J-beta primer mix, a second PCR ran for roughly 6 to 12 cycles. Using its own MiXCR run on the 5' RACE reads, TCRdb lists one record per CDR3 protein. The sample records about 900,000 distinct CDR3 sequences, 48% being singletons. There are 17 residues in the CDR3. Germline V gene lookup returns CDR1 MGHRA and CDR2 YSYEKL. V was shortened by 9 bases and J by 3 bases, with 25 bases between the two germline ends. What was sequenced was blood. V is TRBV4-1 and J is TRBJ2-3; weak D call: TRBD2 (6 bases). The TCR sequence derives from a man aged 25-45 years in good health. CDR3 sequence: CASPSLLLAMETDTQYF. CDR3 nucleotides: TGCGCCAGTCCTTCTCTTCTCCTAGCGATGGAGACAGATACGCAGTATTTT.